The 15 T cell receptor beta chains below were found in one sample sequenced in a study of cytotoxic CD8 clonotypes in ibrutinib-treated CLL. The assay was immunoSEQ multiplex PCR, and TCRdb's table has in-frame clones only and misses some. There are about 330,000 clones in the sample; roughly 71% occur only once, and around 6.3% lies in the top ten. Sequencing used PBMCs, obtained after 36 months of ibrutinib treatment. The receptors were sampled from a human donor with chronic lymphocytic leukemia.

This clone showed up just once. The CDR3 region has the DNA TGCGCCAGCAGCCAAGTAGGGGGGATCCCGAACACCGGGGAGCTGTTTTTT. This gives the protein CASSQVGGIPNTGELFF. The V gene is TRBV4-3, the J gene TRBJ2-2, with D tentatively TRBD1 or TRBD2 (6 bases each). The V end was cut by 1 base, the J end by 0 bases, with 12 bases between. This CDR3 spans 17 amino acids. Per the germline V gene, CDR1 is LGHNA and CDR2 is YSLEER.

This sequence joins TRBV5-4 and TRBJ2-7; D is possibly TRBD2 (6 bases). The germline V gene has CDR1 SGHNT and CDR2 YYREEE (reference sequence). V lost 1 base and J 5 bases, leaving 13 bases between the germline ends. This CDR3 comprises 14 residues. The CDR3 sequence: CASSLLTSPNEQYF. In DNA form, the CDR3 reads TGTGCCAGCAGCTTGTTAACTAGCCCCAACGAGCAGTACTTC. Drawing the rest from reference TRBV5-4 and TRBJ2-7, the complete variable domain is ETGVTQSPTHLIKTRGQQVTLRCSSQSGHNTVSWYQQALGQGPQFIFQYYREEENGRGNFPPRFSGLQFPNYSSELNVNALELDDSALYLCASSLLTSPNEQYFGPGTRLTVT.

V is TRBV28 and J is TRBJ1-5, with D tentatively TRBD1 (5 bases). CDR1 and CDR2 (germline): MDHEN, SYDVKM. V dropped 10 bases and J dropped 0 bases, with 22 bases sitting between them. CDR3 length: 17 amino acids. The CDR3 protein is CAIGYGTGDYSNQPQHF. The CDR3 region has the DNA TGTGCCATCGGCTATGGGACCGGGGATTATAGCAATCAGCCCCAGCATTTT.

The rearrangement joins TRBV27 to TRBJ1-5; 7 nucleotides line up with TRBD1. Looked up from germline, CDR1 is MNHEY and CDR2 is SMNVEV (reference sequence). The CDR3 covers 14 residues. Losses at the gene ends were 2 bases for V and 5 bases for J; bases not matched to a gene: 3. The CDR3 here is CASSLSQGDQPQHF. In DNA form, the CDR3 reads TGTGCCAGCAGTTTAAGCCAGGGGGATCAGCCCCAGCATTTT.

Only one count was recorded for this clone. For the CDR3, the DNA is TGTGCCAGCACCATGATAGCGGGGGGCCGGAATGAGCAGTTCTTC. As protein: CASTMIAGGRNEQFF. The V call is TRBV7-6, the J call TRBJ2-1, with TRBD2 matching over 10 bases. The CDR3 is 15 amino acids. V shed 7 bases, J shed 7 bases, and the junction held 10 bases outside the gene matches. Germline assignment: CDR1 SGHVS and CDR2 FNYEAQ.

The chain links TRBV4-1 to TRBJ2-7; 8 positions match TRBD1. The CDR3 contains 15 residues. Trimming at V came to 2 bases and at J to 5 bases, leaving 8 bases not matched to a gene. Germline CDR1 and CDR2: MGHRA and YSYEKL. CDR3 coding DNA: TGCGCCAGCAGCCAAAGACAGGGGTTGTCCCACGAGCAGTACTTC. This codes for CASSQRQGLSHEQYF.

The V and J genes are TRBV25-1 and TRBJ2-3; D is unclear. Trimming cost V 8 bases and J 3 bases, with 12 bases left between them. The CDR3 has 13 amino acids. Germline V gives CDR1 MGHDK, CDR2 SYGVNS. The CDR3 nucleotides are TGTGCCAGCGCGCCATCCCCGACAGATACGCAGTATTTT. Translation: CASAPSPTDTQYF.

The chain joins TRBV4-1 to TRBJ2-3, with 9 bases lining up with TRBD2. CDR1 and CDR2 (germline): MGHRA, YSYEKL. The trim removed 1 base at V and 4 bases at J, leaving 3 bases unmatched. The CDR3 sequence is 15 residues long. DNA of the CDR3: TGCGCCAGCAGCCAAGTAGCGGGGGCTGCAGATACGCAGTATTTT. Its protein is CASSQVAGAADTQYF.

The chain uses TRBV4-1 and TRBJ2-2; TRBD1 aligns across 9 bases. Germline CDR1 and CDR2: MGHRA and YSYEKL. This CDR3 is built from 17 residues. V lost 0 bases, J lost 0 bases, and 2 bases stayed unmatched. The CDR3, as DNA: TGCGCCAGCAGCCAAGATCGGGACAGGGCGAACACCGGGGAGCTGTTTTTT. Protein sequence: CASSQDRDRANTGELFF.

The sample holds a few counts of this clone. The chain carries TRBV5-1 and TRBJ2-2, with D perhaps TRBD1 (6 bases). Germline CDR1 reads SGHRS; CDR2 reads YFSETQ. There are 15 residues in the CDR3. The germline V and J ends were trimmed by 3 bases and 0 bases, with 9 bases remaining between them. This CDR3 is CASSSGTPNTGELFF. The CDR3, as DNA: TGCGCCAGCAGCTCCGGGACACCGAACACCGGGGAGCTGTTTTTT.

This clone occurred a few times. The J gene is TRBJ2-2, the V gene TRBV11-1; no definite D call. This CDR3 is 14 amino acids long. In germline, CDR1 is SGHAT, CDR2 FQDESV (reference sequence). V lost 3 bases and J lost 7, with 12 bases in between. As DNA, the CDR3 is TGTGCCAGCAGCTTCGGGTTAGCCAGCGGGGAGCTGTTTTTT. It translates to CASSFGLASGELFF. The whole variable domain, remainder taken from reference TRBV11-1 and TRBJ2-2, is EAEVAQSPRYKITEKSQAVAFWCDPISGHATLYWYRQILGQGPELLVQFQDESVVDDSQLPKDRFSAERLKGVDSTLKIQPAELGDSAMYLCASSFGLASGELFFGEGSRLTVL.

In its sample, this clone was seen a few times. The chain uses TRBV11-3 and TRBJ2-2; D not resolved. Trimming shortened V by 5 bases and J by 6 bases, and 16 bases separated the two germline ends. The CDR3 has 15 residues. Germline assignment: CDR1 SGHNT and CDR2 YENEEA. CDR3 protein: CASSRQVAGSGELFF. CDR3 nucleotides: TGTGCCAGCAGCCGACAAGTGGCCGGATCCGGGGAGCTGTTTTTT.

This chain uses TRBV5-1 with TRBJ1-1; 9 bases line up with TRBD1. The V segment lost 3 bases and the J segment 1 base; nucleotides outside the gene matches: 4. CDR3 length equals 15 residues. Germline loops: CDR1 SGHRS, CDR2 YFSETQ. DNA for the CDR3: TGCGCCAGCAGCTCCGGACAGGGGCGGAACACTGAAGCTTTCTTT. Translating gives CASSSGQGRNTEAFF.

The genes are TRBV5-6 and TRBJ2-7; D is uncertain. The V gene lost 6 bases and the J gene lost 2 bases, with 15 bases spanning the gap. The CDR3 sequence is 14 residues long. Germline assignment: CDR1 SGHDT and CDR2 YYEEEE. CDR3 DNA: TGTGCCAGCACCTCAGTCGCGGCCACCTACGAGCAGTACTTC. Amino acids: CASTSVAATYEQYF.

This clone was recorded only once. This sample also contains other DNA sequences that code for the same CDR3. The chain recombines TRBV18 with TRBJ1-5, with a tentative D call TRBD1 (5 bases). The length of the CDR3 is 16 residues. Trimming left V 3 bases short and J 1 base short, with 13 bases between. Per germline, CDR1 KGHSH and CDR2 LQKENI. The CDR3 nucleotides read TGTGCCAGCTCACCTAGCAGGGTGTACAGCAATCAGCCCCAGCATTTT. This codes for CASSPSRVYSNQPQHF.